Below, 10 T cell receptor beta chains from the same sample are listed, as sequenced in a study of PD-1 blockade in classical Hodgkin lymphoma. The time point was: cycle 4 day 1 (C4D1), after more than five weeks of nivolumab. Brentuximab vedotin exposure varied, and every patient relapsed after autologous stem cell transplantation. The table came from immunoSEQ multiplex PCR; TCRdb's copy has only in-frame clones and leaves some out. The profile shows tens of thousands of clones, about 80% of them singletons. Material: peripheral blood mononuclear cells (PBMCs), obtained before the fourth cycle of nivolumab. Receptor source: a human donor with classical Hodgkin lymphoma.

The genes are TRBV25-1 and TRBJ2-7; perhaps TRBD1 as D (5 bases). The ends were cut back, 10 bases at V and 1 base at J, with 17 bases in the middle. Germline-derived CDR1 and CDR2 are MGHDK and SYGVNS. The CDR3 totals 14 residues. The CDR3 loop reads CANHPIQVSYEQYF. The CDR3 DNA sequence: TGTGCCAACCACCCAATACAGGTATCCTACGAGCAGTACTTC.

The chain combines TRBV5-1 with TRBJ2-2; D is ambiguous. The V end lost 1 base, the J end lost 0 bases, and 7 bases lay between the germline ends. The germline CDR1 and CDR2 sequences are SGHRS and YFSETQ. There are 15 residues in the CDR3. Here the CDR3 DNA reads TGCGCCAGCAGCTTGAGAACGACGAACACCGGGGAGCTGTTTTTT. It specifies CASSLRTTNTGELFF.

This clone was detected once. The V and J genes are TRBV6-1 and TRBJ1-2; D ambiguous. This CDR3 has 15 residues. The V and J ends lost 7 bases and 4 bases respectively, with 19 bases between them. Germline V gene sequence: CDR1 MNHNS, CDR2 SASEGT. CDR3 coding DNA: TGTGCCAGCACCTTTTTGGGCACTGGAAGCTATGGCTACACCTTC. Its protein product is CASTFLGTGSYGYTF.

This clone was counted between two and nine times. The junction departs from the called germline gene at one end, perhaps through a read error. The CDR3 is CASSLEGPGELFF. CDR3 in DNA: TGCGCCAGCAGTTTGGAGGGGCCCGGGGAGCTGTTTTTT. The gene calls are TRBV5-1 and TRBJ2-2, with D possibly matching TRBD2 (6 bases). This CDR3 spans 13 amino acids. CDR1 SGHRS and CDR2 YFSETQ come from the germline V gene.

The rearrangement links TRBV10-3 to TRBJ2-3; D is tentatively TRBD1 or TRBD2 (5 bases each). This CDR3 comprises 16 residues. CDR1 is ENHRY and CDR2 is SYGVKD in the germline V gene. Trimming pared 4 bases from V and 2 bases from J, leaving 16 bases between. CDR3: CAISGGEGLDTDTQYF. DNA for the CDR3: TGTGCCATCAGTGGGGGTGAGGGGTTGGACACAGATACGCAGTATTTT.

This CDR3 is CASSIIRRGDTQYF. CDR3 DNA sequence: TGTGCCAGTAGTATTATTCGCCGGGGGGATACGCAGTATTTT. The chain carries TRBV19 and TRBJ2-3, with a tentative D call TRBD2 (6 bases). Trimming took off 3 bases at V and 6 bases at J, with 13 bases between the two ends. CDR1 is LNHDA, CDR2 SQIVND, per germline (reference sequence). CDR3 length: 14 residues.

This clone was picked up a small number of times. This chain joins TRBV29-1 and TRBJ2-3, with TRBD2 identical over 10 bases. This CDR3 contains 16 residues. Germline V lookup: CDR1 SQVTM, CDR2 ANQGSEA. V was pared by 7 bases and J by 0 bases, with 10 bases of the junction left unmatched. The CDR3 protein is CSARGTSAQSTDTQYF. CDR3 bases: TGCAGCGCGAGAGGGACTAGCGCCCAAAGCACAGATACGCAGTATTTT.

This clone was counted between two and nine times. This chain connects TRBV9 to TRBJ2-7; TRBD1 matches 7 bases. V trimming: 4 bases; J trimming: 10 bases; junction bases outside the gene matches: 11. Germline assignment: CDR1 SGDLS and CDR2 YYNGEE. The CDR3 loop spans 13 amino acids. CDR3 bases: TGTGCCAGCAGCACGAGTGATACAGGGGCCCAGTACTTC. This encodes CASSTSDTGAQYF. Full variable domain (outside the CDR3, taken from reference TRBV9 and TRBJ2-7): DSGVTQTPKHLITATGQRVTLRCSPRSGDLSVYWYQQSLDQGLQFLIQYYNGEERAKGNILERFSAQQFPDLHSELNLSSLELGDSALYFCASSTSDTGAQYFGPGTRLTVT.

This rearrangement joins TRBV4-1 to TRBJ2-5; 8 bases fit TRBD1. The CDR3 totals 16 residues. Germline assignment: CDR1 MGHRA and CDR2 YSYEKL. V lost 4 bases to trimming and J lost 2 bases; unmatched junction nucleotides: 9. CDR3 amino acids: CASSRPGQVRQETQYF. CDR3 nucleotides: TGCGCCAGCAGCCGCCCGGGACAGGTCCGTCAAGAGACCCAGTACTTC.

The V gene is TRBV7-3, the J gene TRBJ1-5, with a possible D match to TRBD1 (5 bases). With 2 bases removed from V and 2 bases from J, the gap between germline ends came to 13 bases. In germline, CDR1 is SGHTA, CDR2 FQGTGA. The CDR3 spans 16 residues. Written as DNA, the CDR3 is TGTGCCAGCAGCTTAGTTGGCAGGGCGGGCAATCAGCCCCAGCATTTT. Amino acids: CASSLVGRAGNQPQHF.